This T cell receptor (beta chain) appears in the sequencing data of a study of shared clonotypes between healthy human individuals. The protocol was immunoSEQ multiplex PCR, while the TCRdb copy is restricted to in-frame clones and leaves out a portion. Of 450,000 to 500,000 clones listed, more than 65% are singletons. Donors comprised only Caucasian adults living in Nashville, Tennessee. About 90 million PBMCs per unsorted sample were used for genomic DNA. The CDR3 sequence is 13 residues long. CDR1 and CDR2 (germline): SQVTM, ANQGSEA. V was clipped by 2 bases and J by 5 bases; unmatched bases: 2. The material sequenced was PBMCs. This receptor was identified in a woman in her forties in good health. Some clones in this sample may be carry-over from other donors' samples. The rearrangement joins TRBV29-1 to TRBJ1-5; TRBD1 aligns across 8 bases. This CDR3 reads CSVEQGADQPQHF. The CDR3 DNA sequence: TGCAGCGTTGAACAGGGGGCCGATCAGCCCCAGCATTTT.